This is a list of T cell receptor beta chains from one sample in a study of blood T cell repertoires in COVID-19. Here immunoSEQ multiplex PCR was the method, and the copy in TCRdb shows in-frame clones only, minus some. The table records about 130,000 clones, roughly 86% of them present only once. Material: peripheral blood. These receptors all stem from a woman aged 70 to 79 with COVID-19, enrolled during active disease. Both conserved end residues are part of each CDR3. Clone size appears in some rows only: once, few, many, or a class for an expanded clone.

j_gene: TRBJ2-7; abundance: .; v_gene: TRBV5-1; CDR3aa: CASSQTGDFDEQYF
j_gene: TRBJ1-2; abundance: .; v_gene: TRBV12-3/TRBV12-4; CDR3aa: CASSWTGHSGYTF
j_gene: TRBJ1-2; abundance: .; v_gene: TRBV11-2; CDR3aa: CASSLGGQPYGYTF
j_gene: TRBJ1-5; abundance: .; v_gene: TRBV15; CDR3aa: CATSWGLDSNQPQHF
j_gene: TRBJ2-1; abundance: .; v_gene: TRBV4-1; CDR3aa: CASRLEETSSYNEQFF
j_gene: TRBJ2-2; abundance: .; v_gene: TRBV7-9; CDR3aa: CASFVGASGANTGELFF
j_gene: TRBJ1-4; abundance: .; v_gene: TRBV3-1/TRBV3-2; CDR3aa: CASSQRTAGMREKLFF
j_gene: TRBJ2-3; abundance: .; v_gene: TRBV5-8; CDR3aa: CASSWFLGRAGGASTDTQYF
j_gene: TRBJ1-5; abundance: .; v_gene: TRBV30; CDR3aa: CAWSDGRSQPQHF
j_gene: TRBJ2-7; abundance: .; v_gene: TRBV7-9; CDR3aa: CASSLGQGMHEQYF
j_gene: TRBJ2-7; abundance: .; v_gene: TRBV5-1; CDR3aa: CASSLGQGLGWKQYF
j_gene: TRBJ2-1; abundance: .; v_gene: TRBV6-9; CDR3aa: CALPSGTREGYEQFF
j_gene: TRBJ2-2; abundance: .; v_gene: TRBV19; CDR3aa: CASTTGVKTSGELFF
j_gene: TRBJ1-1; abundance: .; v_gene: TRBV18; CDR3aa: CASSPSGHPEAFF
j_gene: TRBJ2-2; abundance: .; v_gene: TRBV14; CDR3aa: CASSQLVSTGELFF
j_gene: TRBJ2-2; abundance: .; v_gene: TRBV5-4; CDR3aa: CASSLDTNTGELFF
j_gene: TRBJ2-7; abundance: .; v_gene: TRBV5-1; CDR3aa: CASSSGLDRFSYEQYF
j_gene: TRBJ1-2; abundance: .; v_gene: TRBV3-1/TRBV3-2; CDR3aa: CASSQDFGTGNGYTF
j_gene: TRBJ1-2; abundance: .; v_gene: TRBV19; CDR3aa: CASSPHQFQGTYGYTF
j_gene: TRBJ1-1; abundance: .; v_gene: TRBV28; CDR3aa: CASSLRTRTPEYTEAFF
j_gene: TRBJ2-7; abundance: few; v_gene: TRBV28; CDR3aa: CATSGTGGPRYEQYF
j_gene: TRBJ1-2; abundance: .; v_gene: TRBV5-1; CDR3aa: CASSLGVRQGPYGYTF
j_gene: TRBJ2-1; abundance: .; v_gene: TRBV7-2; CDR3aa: CASRPSYNEQFF
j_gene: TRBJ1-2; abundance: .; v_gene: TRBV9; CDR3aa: CASSVGMRGTENYGYTF
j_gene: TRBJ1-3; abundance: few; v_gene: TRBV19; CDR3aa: CASGPRAGNTIYF
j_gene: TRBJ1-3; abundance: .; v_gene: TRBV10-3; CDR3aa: CAISEPGRDSGNTIYF
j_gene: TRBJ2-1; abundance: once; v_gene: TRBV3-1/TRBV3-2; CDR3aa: CASSKGTYYNEQFF
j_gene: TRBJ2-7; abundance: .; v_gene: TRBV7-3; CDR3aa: CASSSEGSDEQYF
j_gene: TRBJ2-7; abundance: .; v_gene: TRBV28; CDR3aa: CASSYQGFSYEQYF
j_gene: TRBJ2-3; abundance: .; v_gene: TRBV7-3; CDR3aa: CASSRAGGPEDTQYF
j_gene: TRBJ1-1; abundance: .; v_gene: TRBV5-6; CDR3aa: CASSLAGEQGATEAFF
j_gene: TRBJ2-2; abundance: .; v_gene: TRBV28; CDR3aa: CASSLPTVVTGELFF
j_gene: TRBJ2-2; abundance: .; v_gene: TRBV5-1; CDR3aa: CASSLRPSNTGELFF
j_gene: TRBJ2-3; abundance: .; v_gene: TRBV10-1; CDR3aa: CASSERGRSTDTQYF
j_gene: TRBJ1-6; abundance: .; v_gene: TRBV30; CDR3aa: CAWSRQGYSPLHF
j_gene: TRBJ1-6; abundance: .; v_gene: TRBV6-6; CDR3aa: CASSPGQGGPSPLHF
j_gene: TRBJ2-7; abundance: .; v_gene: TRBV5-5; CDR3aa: CASSLELYEQYF
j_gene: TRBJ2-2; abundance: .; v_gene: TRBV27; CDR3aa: CASSIRGPHTGELFF
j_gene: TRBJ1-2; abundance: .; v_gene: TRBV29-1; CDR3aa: CSVEAAERGSGYTF
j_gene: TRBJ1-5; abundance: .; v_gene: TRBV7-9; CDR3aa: CASSSGGDAQPQHF
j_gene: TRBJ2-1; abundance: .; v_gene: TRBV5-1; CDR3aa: CASSQRLAGGDEQFF
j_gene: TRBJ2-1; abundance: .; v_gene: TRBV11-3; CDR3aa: CASAGGGAGDEQFF
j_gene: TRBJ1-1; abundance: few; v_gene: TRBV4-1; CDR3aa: CASSYRARDTEAFF
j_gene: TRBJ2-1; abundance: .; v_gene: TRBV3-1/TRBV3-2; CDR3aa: CASSLQTSGGDGEQFF